Each of the 20 T cell receptor beta chains below was sequenced from the same sample in a study of shared clonotypes between healthy human individuals. In the naive CD8 group, cells lacked CD45RO and were positively selected for CCR7, so terminally differentiated effector memory CD45RA+ cells were left out. Measured with immunoSEQ multiplex PCR; TCRdb has only the in-frame clones, and not every one. The sample lists around 600,000 clones; 95% to 98% were seen once. Source material: naive CD8+ T cells sorted from blood. The receptors originated from a young man in good health.

The rearrangement links TRBV7-2 to TRBJ1-4; the D gene is possibly TRBD1 (6 bases). Germline lookup yields CDR1 SGHTA and CDR2 FQGNSA. The CDR3 loop spans 14 amino acids. V was trimmed by 1 base and J by 7 bases, leaving 10 bases between them. CDR3 coding DNA: TGTGCCAGCAGCTTAGGCCAGGGGCCTGAAAAACTGTTTTTT. Translating gives CASSLGQGPEKLFF.

The genes are TRBV28 and TRBJ1-5; the D is unclear. Germline V gives CDR1 MDHEN, CDR2 SYDVKM. V shed 2 bases and J shed 4 bases, with 18 bases lying between them. This CDR3 spans 17 amino acids. In nucleotides, the CDR3 is TGTGCCAGCAGTTTAAGGGTAGAAAGGGCCCCGAATCAGCCCCAGCATTTT. Encoded protein: CASSLRVERAPNQPQHF.

J is TRBJ1-5 and V is TRBV27; 7 bases fit TRBD1. Germline V gene sequence: CDR1 MNHEY, CDR2 SMNVEV (reference sequence). The length of the CDR3 is 14 residues. J was trimmed by 1 base and V by 6 bases; bases with no gene match: 3. The CDR3 spells CASRTGSSNQPQHF. The CDR3 DNA reads as TGTGCCAGCAGGACAGGGAGCAGCAATCAGCCCCAGCATTTT.

The J gene is TRBJ2-7, the V gene TRBV27; the D gene is possibly TRBD1 (5 bases). Trimming removed 6 bases from V and 4 bases from J, with 19 bases in between. Germline assignment: CDR1 MNHEY and CDR2 SMNVEV (reference sequence). The CDR3 loop spans 15 amino acids. The CDR3 reads CASSRSVVGLYEQYF. CDR3 DNA sequence: TGTGCCAGCAGCCGGAGTGTGGTGGGGCTATACGAGCAGTACTTC.

The chain combines TRBV7-8 with TRBJ2-7; D is ambiguous. This CDR3 is built from 16 residues. Between the trimmed V and J ends, which lost 5 bases and 0 bases, there was a span of 17 bases. Germline V lookup: CDR1 SGHVS, CDR2 FQNEAQ. CDR3 nucleotide sequence: TGTGCCAGCAGCCCTGTGGGCGACATATTCTCCTACGAGCAGTACTTC. It encodes CASSPVGDIFSYEQYF.

The genes are TRBV5-6 and TRBJ2-7; 9 positions agree with TRBD1. The germline V gene has CDR1 SGHDT and CDR2 YYEEEE. V gave up 3 bases and J gave up 0 bases; unmatched junction bases: 13. CDR3 length equals 18 residues. CDR3: CASSWSPGTGPSSYEQYF. The CDR3 bases are TGTGCCAGCAGCTGGAGTCCCGGGACAGGGCCCTCCTCCTACGAGCAGTACTTC.

The chain uses TRBV6-5 and TRBJ1-1, with unresolved D. The V gene lost 5 bases and the J gene lost 7 bases, with 14 bases spanning the gap. The CDR3 is 13 residues long. Germline assignment: CDR1 MNHEY and CDR2 SVGAGI. The CDR3 protein is CASSHGGPGEAFF. The CDR3 region has the DNA TGTGCCAGCAGTCACGGAGGGCCCGGTGAAGCTTTCTTT.

The chain recombines TRBV11-2 with TRBJ1-2, with a possible D match to TRBD1 (6 bases). The CDR3 has 14 amino acids. The V gene lost 4 bases and the J gene lost 2 bases, with 11 bases spanning the gap. Germline values: CDR1 SGHAT, CDR2 FQNNGV. CDR3 coding DNA: TGTGCCAGCAGCTCCCCGAGGGGGAACTATGGCTACACCTTC. This translates into CASSSPRGNYGYTF.

Regarding this clone: This sample also contains other DNA sequences that code for the same CDR3. This chain joins TRBV27 and TRBJ2-7; the D is unclear. This CDR3 spans 12 amino acids. The germline V gene encodes CDR1 MNHEY and CDR2 SMNVEV (reference sequence). Between the trimmed V and J ends, which lost 0 bases and 4 bases, there was a span of 4 bases. As DNA, the CDR3 is TGTGCCAGCAGTTTATCTGGTTACGAGCAGTACTTC. Translation: CASSLSGYEQYF.

The chain carries TRBV7-9 and TRBJ2-5, with 11 bases aligning to TRBD2. V lost 5 bases to trimming and J lost 1 base; unmatched junction nucleotides: 6. Per germline, CDR1 SEHNR and CDR2 FQNEAQ (reference sequence). This CDR3 spans 16 amino acids. The CDR3 sequence is CASSPRTSGLQETQYF. The CDR3 DNA reads TGTGCCAGCAGCCCCCGGACTAGCGGGCTCCAAGAGACCCAGTACTTC. Based on the CDR3 plus reference TRBV7-9 and TRBJ2-5, the full variable domain is DTGVSQNPRHKITKRGQNVTFRCDPISEHNRLYWYRQTLGQGPEFLTYFQNEAQLEKSRLLSDRFSAERPKGSFSTLEIQRTEQGDSAMYLCASSPRTSGLQETQYFGPGTRLLVL.

The chain links TRBV7-2 to TRBJ1-1; D remains ambiguous. CDR1 is SGHTA and CDR2 is FQGNSA in the germline V gene. Between the trimmed V and J ends, which lost 1 base and 7 bases, there was a span of 22 bases. There are 17 residues in the CDR3. CDR3 sequence: CASSLGPIDTVKGEAFF. The CDR3 DNA is TGTGCCAGCAGCTTAGGGCCAATCGACACCGTCAAGGGTGAAGCTTTCTTT.

The chain joins TRBV7-2 to TRBJ1-2; unclear D gene. With 1 base removed from V and 4 bases from J, the gap between germline ends came to 16 bases. This CDR3 spans 16 amino acids. Germline values: CDR1 SGHTA, CDR2 FQGNSA. CDR3 amino acids: CASSLVGEGTIYGYTF. The CDR3 region has the DNA TGTGCCAGCAGCTTAGTGGGAGAGGGCACGATCTATGGCTACACCTTC.

The chain couples TRBV27 to TRBJ1-2; TRBD1 agrees at 9 bases. Germline loops: CDR1 MNHEY, CDR2 SMNVEV (reference sequence). The junction had 3 bases not matched to a gene; V was cut back by 5 bases and J by 8 bases. The CDR3 spans 12 residues. Here the CDR3 reads CASSTGGRGYTF. CDR3 sequence (DNA): TGTGCCAGCAGTACAGGGGGCAGGGGCTACACCTTC.

The CDR3 DNA follows: TGCGCCAGCAGCCAAGGGATAGCTCCCTACGAGCAGTACTTC. Protein product: CASSQGIAPYEQYF. The chain carries TRBV4-1 and TRBJ2-7; D is unresolved. The CDR3 runs to 14 residues. The germline CDR1 and CDR2 sequences are MGHRA and YSYEKL. The V end was cut by 1 base, the J end by 2 bases, with 9 bases between.

This sequence joins TRBV7-9 and TRBJ1-4, with D perhaps TRBD1 (5 bases). The V and J ends lost 5 bases and 0 bases respectively, with 13 bases between them. From germline, CDR1 is SEHNR and CDR2 FQNEAQ (reference sequence). CDR3 length: 16 amino acids. CDR3 bases: TGTGCCAGCAGCCCGCCGGGGCAGCCAACTAATGAAAAACTGTTTTTT. It specifies CASSPPGQPTNEKLFF. Full variable domain (remainder filled in from reference TRBV7-9 and TRBJ1-4): DTGVSQNPRHKITKRGQNVTFRCDPISEHNRLYWYRQTLGQGPEFLTYFQNEAQLEKSRLLSDRFSAERPKGSFSTLEIQRTEQGDSAMYLCASSPPGQPTNEKLFFGSGTQLSVL.

This clone was picked up a small number of times. The rearrangement links TRBV5-1 to TRBJ2-7; the match to TRBD2 covers 10 bases. This CDR3 contains 14 residues. V was pared by 3 bases and J by 4 bases, with 4 bases of the junction left unmatched. Germline V CDR1 and CDR2: SGHRS, YFSETQ. CDR3 sequence (DNA): TGCGCCAGCAGCTCCGCTAGCGGGAGTTACGAGCAGTACTTC. Translation: CASSSASGSYEQYF.

This chain links TRBV15 with TRBJ1-3; D is ambiguous. The V gene's germline CDR1 is LNHNV and CDR2 YYDKDF (reference sequence). The length of the CDR3 is 15 residues. V was shortened by 5 bases and J by 0 bases, with 11 bases between the two germline ends. The CDR3 DNA is TGTGCCACCAGCCCGCTGGGAGACTCTGGAAACACCATATATTTT. The encoded protein is CATSPLGDSGNTIYF. The entire variable domain, with the rest obtained from reference TRBV15 and TRBJ1-3, is as follows: DAMVIQNPRYQVTQFGKPVTLSCSQTLNHNVMYWYQQKSSQAPKLLFHYYDKDFNNEADTPDNFQSRRPNTSFCFLDIRSPGLGDTAMYLCATSPLGDSGNTIYFGEGSWLTVV.

V gene TRBV5-4 combines with J gene TRBJ1-5, with D possibly matching TRBD1 (5 bases). Germline V gene sequence: CDR1 SGHNT, CDR2 YYREEE (reference sequence). The CDR3 totals 15 residues. With 4 bases removed from V and 0 bases from J, the gap between germline ends came to 11 bases. CDR3 bases: TGTGCCAGCAGCGCGGGACGGAATAGCAATCAGCCCCAGCATTTT. Translated, it gives CASSAGRNSNQPQHF.

This clone has a single count. V and J are TRBV11-2 and TRBJ1-1; D uncertain. This CDR3 is 15 amino acids long. Trimming pared 5 bases from V and 2 bases from J, leaving 15 bases between. The germline V gene has CDR1 SGHAT and CDR2 FQNNGV. The chain's CDR3 is CASSPERKRNTEAFF. In nucleotides, the CDR3 is TGTGCCAGCAGCCCAGAAAGAAAGAGAAACACTGAAGCTTTCTTT.

This chain links TRBV19 with TRBJ2-7, with D perhaps matching TRBD2 (6 bases). Looked up from germline, CDR1 is LNHDA and CDR2 is SQIVND (reference sequence). The length of the CDR3 is 15 residues. The germline V and J ends were trimmed by 5 bases and 5 bases, with 19 bases remaining between them. CDR3 bases: TGTGCCAGTAGTCCTCGGGACTCCCGAGGCGACGAGCAGTACTTC. Residues: CASSPRDSRGDEQYF. Based on the CDR3 plus reference TRBV19 and TRBJ2-7, the full variable domain is DGGITQSPKYLFRKEGQNVTLSCEQNLNHDAMYWYRQDPGQGLRLIYYSQIVNDFQKGDIAEGYSVSREKKESFPLTVTSAQKNPTAFYLCASSPRDSRGDEQYFGPGTRLTVT.